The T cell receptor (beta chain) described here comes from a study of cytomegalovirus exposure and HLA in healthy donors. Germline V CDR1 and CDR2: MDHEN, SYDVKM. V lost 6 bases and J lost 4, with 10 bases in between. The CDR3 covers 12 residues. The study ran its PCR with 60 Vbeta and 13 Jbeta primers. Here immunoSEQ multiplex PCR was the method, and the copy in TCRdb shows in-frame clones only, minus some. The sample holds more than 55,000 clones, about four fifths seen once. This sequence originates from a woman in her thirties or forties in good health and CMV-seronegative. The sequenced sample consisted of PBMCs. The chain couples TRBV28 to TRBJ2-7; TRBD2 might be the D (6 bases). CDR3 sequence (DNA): TGTGCCAGCAGCCAGAGCGGGTACGAGCAGTACTTC. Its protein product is CASSQSGYEQYF.